The entry that follows covers one TCR beta chain sequence. Its antigen is not known. This record belongs to a study of T cell responses to AZD1222 COVID-19 vaccine. Whole-study context: Second-dose timings of about 4 or about 12 weeks were pooled.

Points from the study as a whole: Spike as a whole was targeted by vaccine-associated CD4 TCRs, dominant at 160-218 and 743-854. At baseline, seropositivity was found in only a handful of AZD1222 recipients. Donors skewed white British and female; clonal diversity was possibly underestimated.

Here immunoSEQ multiplex PCR was the method, and the copy in TCRdb shows in-frame clones only, minus some. The sample holds 150,000 or so clones; approximately 83% are singletons and the top ten take about 8%. The CDR3 has 12 residues. Trimming cost V 5 bases and J 9 bases, with 11 bases left between them. The germline CDR1 and CDR2 sequences are MNHEY and SVGAGI. The sequence came from an adult in good health. The gene calls are TRBV6-5 and TRBJ2-1; D tentatively reads TRBD1 or TRBD2 (5 bases each). The source was peripheral blood, collected on day 0 of AZD1222 vaccination. This CDR3 reads CASSPTGTEQFF. In DNA, the CDR3 is TGTGCCAGCAGTCCCACCGGGACTGAGCAGTTCTTC.